Included here is one T cell receptor beta chain sequence, with context. These data originate in a study of blood T cell repertoires in COVID-19. TCRdb keeps only in-frame clones here, not all; method: immunoSEQ multiplex PCR. The table lists 250,000 to 400,000 clones, about 91% of them singletons. V dropped 3 bases and J dropped 5; count of bases not matched to a gene: 8. In germline, CDR1 is SGHRS, CDR2 YFSETQ. This CDR3 is built from 15 residues. The sample taken for sequencing was peripheral blood. The TCR sequence derives from a woman younger than 45 with COVID-19, enrolled during active disease. The chain couples TRBV5-1 to TRBJ2-3, with TRBD1 identical over 8 bases. CDR3 sequence: CASSSWGQDLDTQYF. Written as DNA, the CDR3 is TGCGCCAGCAGCTCGTGGGGACAGGATTTAGATACGCAGTATTTT.